Listed below are T cell receptor beta chains from one sample, sequenced in a study of shared clonotypes between healthy human individuals. Produced via immunoSEQ multiplex PCR; TCRdb's table is partial and in-frame only. The repertoire holds about 2 million clones, about 95% seen once, with 0.95% to 1.5% in the top ten. Sequenced input: naive CD8+ T cells sorted from blood. Receptors originate from a man aged 18 to 29 in good health. Each CDR3 is given with its conserved first and last residue. Fields, in order: clone size, V gene, D gene, J gene, CDR3 protein, CDR3 DNA. The D gene is left open where the match is weak. Part of the rows lack a size; the others show once, few, many or a class for expanded clones.

.	TRBV27	.	TRBJ2-7	CASRPTGAPYEQYF	TGTGCCAGCAGACCGACAGGCGCTCCATACGAGCAGTACTTC
.	TRBV11-1	TRBD1	TRBJ2-7	CASSLDRDYEQYF	TGTGCCAGCAGCTTGGACAGGGACTACGAGCAGTACTTC
.	TRBV28	.	TRBJ1-1	CASGADFLNTEAFF	TGTGCCAGCGGCGCAGACTTTTTGAACACTGAAGCTTTCTTT
.	TRBV9	.	TRBJ2-3	CASPQGGTQYF	TGTGCCAGCCCCCAGGGGGGTACGCAGTATTTT
once	TRBV7-8	TRBD1	TRBJ2-7	CASSHGQESSYEQYF	TGTGCCAGCAGTCATGGACAGGAAAGCTCCTACGAGCAGTACTTC
.	TRBV7-3	TRBD1	TRBJ1-1	CASSPGTGHTEAFF	TGTGCCAGCAGTCCCGGGACAGGGCACACTGAAGCTTTCTTT
.	TRBV7-9	.	TRBJ2-7	CASSFPGIPYEQYF	TGTGCCAGCAGCTTCCCCGGGATCCCCTACGAGCAGTACTTC
.	TRBV9	.	TRBJ2-1	CASSVALGNEQFF	TGTGCCAGCAGCGTAGCTTTGGGGAATGAGCAGTTCTTC
.	TRBV27	TRBD1	TRBJ1-1	CASSLRGPSTEAFF	TGTGCCAGCAGCCTCAGGGGGCCGAGCACTGAAGCTTTCTTT
.	TRBV6-6	.	TRBJ2-1	CASSLLGEAGDEQFF	TGTGCCAGCAGCCTTCTCGGGGAGGCCGGGGATGAGCAGTTCTTC
.	TRBV4-1	.	TRBJ1-1	CASSLSENTEAFF	TGCGCCAGCAGCCTATCGGAGAACACTGAAGCTTTCTTT
.	TRBV9	TRBD2	TRBJ2-1	CASSAVAGGPYNEQFF	TGTGCCAGCAGCGCCGTAGCGGGAGGGCCTTACAATGAGCAGTTCTTC